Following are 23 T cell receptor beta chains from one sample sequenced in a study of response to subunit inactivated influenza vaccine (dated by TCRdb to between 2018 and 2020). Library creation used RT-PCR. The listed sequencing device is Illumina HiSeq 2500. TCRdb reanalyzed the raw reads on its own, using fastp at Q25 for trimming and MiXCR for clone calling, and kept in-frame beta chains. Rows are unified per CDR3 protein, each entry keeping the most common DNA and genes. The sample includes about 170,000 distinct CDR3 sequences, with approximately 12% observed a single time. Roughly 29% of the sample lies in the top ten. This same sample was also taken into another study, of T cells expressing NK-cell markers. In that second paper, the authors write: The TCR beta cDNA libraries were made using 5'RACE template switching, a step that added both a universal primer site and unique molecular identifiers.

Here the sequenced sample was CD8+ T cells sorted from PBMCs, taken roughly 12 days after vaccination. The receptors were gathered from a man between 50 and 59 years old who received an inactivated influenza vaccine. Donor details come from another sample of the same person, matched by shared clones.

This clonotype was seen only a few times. CDR3 amino acids: CASSDKVLTANTGELFF. CDR3 sequence (DNA): TGTGCCAGCAGTGACAAGGTACTGACTGCGAACACCGGGGAGCTGTTTTTT. The chain recombines TRBV2 with TRBJ2-2; no clear D gene. Germline CDR1 is SNHLY and CDR2 is FYNNEI. This CDR3 contains 17 residues. Trimming cost V 3 bases and J 0 bases, with 14 bases left between them.

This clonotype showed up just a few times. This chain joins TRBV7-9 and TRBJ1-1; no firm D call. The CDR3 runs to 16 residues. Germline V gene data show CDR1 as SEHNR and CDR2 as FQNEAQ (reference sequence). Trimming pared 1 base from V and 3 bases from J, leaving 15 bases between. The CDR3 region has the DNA TGTGCCAGCAGCTTAGGTCCGCCCCCAAGGGACACTGAAGCTTTCTTT. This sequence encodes CASSLGPPPRDTEAFF. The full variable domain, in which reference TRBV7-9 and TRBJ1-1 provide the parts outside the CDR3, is DTGVSQNPRHKITKRGQNVTFRCDPISEHNRLYWYRQTLGQGPEFLTYFQNEAQLEKSRLLSDRFSAERPKGSFSTLEIQRTEQGDSAMYLCASSLGPPPRDTEAFFGQGTRLTVV.

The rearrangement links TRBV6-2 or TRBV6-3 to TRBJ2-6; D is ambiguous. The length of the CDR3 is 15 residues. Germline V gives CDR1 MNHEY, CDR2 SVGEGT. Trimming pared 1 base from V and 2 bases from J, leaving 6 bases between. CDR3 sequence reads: CASSYFAAGANVLTF. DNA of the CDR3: TGTGCCAGCAGTTACTTTGCTGCTGGGGCCAACGTCCTGACTTTC.

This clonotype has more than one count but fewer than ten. The CDR3 DNA follows: TGTGCCATGGGCCCCGGGCTAGCCTACGAGCAGTACTTC. Translating gives CAMGPGLAYEQYF. This rearrangement joins TRBV5-3 to TRBJ2-7; no reliable D call. TRBV5-3 is noted as an ORF with a role that remains uncertain. With 9 bases removed from V and 2 bases from J, the gap between germline ends came to 15 bases. The length of the CDR3 is 13 residues.

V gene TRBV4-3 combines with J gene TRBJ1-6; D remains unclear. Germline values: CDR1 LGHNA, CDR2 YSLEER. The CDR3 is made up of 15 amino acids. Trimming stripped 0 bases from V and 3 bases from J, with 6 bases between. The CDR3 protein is CASSQDPNYNSPLHF. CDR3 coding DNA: TGCGCCAGCAGCCAAGACCCGAACTATAATTCACCCCTCCACTTT.

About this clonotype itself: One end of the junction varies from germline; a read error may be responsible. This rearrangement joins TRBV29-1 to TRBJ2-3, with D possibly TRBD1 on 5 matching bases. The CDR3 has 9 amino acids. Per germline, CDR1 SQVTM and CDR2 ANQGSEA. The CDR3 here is CSIDFEGDF. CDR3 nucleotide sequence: TGCAGCATTGATTTTGAAGGGGATTTT.

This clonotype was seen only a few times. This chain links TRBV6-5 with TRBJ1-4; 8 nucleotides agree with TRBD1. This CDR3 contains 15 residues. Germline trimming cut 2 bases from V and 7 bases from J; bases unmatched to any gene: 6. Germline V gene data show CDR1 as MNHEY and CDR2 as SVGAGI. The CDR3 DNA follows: TGTGCCAGCAGTTACACGCAGGGGGCTGTTGAAAAACTGTTTTTT. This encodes CASSYTQGAVEKLFF.

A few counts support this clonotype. The CDR3 DNA sequence: TGTGCCAGCAGTTACACACAGGGTGGGGAGACCCAGTACTTC. Its translation is CASSYTQGGETQYF. The V call is TRBV6-5, the J call TRBJ2-5; the D gene is possibly TRBD1 (6 bases). Trimming took 2 bases from V and 5 from J, leaving 12 bases between them. The CDR3 is 14 amino acids. Looked up from germline, CDR1 is MNHEY and CDR2 is SVGAGI.

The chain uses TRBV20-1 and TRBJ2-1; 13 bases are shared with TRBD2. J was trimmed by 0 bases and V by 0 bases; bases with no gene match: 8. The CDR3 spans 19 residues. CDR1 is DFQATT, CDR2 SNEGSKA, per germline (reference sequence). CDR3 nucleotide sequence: TGCAGTGCTAGAGATAAAGGACTAGCGGGAGTGAGCTCCTACAATGAGCAGTTCTTC. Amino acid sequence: CSARDKGLAGVSSYNEQFF.

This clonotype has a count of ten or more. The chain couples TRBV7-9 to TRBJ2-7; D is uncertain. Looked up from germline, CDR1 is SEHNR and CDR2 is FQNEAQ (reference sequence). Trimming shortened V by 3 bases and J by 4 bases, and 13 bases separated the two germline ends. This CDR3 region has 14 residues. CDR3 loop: CASSLSGRGYEQYF. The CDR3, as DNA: TGTGCCAGCAGCTTGAGTGGACGAGGATACGAGCAGTACTTC.

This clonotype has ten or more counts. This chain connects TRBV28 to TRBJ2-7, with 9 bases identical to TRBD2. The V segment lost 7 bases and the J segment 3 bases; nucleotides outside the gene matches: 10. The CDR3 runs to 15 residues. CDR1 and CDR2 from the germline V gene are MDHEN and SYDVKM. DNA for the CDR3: TGTGCCAGCAAGGTAGTAGCGGGAGAGGGCTACGAGCAGTACTTC. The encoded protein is CASKVVAGEGYEQYF. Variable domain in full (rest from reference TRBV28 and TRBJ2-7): DVKVTQSSRYLVKRTGEKVFLECVQDMDHENMFWYRQDPGLGLRLIYFSYDVKMKEKGDIPEGYSVSREKKERFSLILESASTNQTSMYLCASKVVAGEGYEQYFGPGTRLTVT.

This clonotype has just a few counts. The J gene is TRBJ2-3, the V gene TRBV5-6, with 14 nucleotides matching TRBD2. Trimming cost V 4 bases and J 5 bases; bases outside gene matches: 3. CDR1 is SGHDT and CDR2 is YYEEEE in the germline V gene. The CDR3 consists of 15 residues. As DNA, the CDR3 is TGTGCCAGCAGCACCGGACTAGCGGGGGGAGATACGCAGTATTTT. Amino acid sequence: CASSTGLAGGDTQYF.

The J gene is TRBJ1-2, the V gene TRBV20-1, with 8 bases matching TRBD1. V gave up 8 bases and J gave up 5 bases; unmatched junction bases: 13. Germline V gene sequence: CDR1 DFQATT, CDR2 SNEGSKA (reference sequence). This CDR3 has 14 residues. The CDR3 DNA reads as TGCAGTCTAGCCCGGACAGGGAGGGGGTATGGCTACACCTTC. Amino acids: CSLARTGRGYGYTF.

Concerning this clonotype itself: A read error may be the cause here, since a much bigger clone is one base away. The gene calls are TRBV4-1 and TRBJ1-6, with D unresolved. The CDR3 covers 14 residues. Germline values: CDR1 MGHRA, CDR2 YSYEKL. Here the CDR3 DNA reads TGCGTCAGCAGCCACAGCTCCTATAATTCACCCCTCCACTTT. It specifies CVSSHSSYNSPLHF.

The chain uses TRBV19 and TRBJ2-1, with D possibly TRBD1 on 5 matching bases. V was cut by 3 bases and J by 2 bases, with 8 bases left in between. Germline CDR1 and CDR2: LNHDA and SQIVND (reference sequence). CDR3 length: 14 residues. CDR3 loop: CASSIGHTYNEQFF. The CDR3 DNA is TGTGCCAGTAGTATCGGACATACCTACAATGAGCAGTTCTTC.

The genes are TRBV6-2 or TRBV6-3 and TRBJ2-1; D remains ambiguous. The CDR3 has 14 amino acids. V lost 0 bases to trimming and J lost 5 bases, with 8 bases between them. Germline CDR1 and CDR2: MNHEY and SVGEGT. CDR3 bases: TGTGCCAGCAGTTACTCGGGAATGAACAATGAGCAGTTCTTC. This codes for CASSYSGMNNEQFF.

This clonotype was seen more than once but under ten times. This CDR3 reads CASSLAGASYNEQFF. DNA for the CDR3: TGTGCCAGCAGTTTAGCGGGGGCCTCCTACAATGAGCAGTTCTTC. V gene TRBV6-2 or TRBV6-3 combines with J gene TRBJ2-1, with TRBD2 identical over 9 bases. V lost 4 bases and J lost 0; bases outside the gene matches: 1. Germline CDR1 reads MNHEY; CDR2 reads SVGEGT. This CDR3 has 15 residues.

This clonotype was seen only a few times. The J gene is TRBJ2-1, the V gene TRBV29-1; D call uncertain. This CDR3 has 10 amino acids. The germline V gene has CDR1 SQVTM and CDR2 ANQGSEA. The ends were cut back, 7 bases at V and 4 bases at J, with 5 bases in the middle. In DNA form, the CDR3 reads TGCAGCGGGAATTACAATGAGCAGTTCTTC. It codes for CSGNYNEQFF.

For the CDR3, the DNA is TGCAGCGTTGAAGATCAGGGCCATTGGAACACTGAAGCTTTCTTT. It codes for CSVEDQGHWNTEAFF. The chain recombines TRBV29-1 with TRBJ1-1; weak D call: TRBD1 (5 bases). This CDR3 has 15 residues. Per the germline V gene, CDR1 is SQVTM and CDR2 is ANQGSEA. V lost 0 bases, J lost 1 base, and 12 bases lay in between.

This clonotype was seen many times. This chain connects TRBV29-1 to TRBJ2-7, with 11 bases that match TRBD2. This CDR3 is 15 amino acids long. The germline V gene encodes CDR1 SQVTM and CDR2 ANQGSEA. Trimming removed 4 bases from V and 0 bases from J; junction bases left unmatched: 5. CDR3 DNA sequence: TGCAGCGTTGGGGGGACTAGCGGTAGCTCCTACGAGCAGTACTTC. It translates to CSVGGTSGSSYEQYF.

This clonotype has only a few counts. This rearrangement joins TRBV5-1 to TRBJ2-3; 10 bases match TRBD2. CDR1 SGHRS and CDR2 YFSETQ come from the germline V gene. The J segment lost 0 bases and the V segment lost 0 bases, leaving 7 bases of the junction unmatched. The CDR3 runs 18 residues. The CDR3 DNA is TGCGCCAGCAGCTTGGTACCTAGCGGGAGCCCTAGCACAGATACGCAGTATTTT. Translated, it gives CASSLVPSGSPSTDTQYF.

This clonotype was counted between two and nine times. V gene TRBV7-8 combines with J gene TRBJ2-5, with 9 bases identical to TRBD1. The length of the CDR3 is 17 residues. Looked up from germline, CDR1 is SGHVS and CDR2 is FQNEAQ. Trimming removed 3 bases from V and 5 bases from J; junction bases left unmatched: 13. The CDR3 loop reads CASSFPAGTGFHETQYF. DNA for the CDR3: TGTGCCAGCAGCTTCCCCGCCGGGACAGGGTTTCACGAGACCCAGTACTTC. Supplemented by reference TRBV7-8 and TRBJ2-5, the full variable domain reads GAGVSQSPRYKVAKRGQDVALRCDPISGHVSLFWYQQALGQGPEFLTYFQNEAQLDKSGLPSDRFFAERPEGSVSTLKIQRTQQEDSAVYLCASSFPAGTGFHETQYFGPGTRLLVL.

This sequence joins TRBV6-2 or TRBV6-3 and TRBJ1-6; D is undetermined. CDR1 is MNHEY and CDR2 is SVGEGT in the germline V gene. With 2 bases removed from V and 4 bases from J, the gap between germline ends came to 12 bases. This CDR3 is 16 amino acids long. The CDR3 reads CASSYNPATYNSPLHF. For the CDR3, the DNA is TGTGCCAGCAGTTACAATCCGGCTACATATAATTCACCCCTCCACTTT.